This is a list of T cell receptor beta chains from one sample in a study of a mutant IDH1 vaccine in newly diagnosed glioma. This table comes from immunoSEQ multiplex PCR, and its TCRdb copy is limited to in-frame clones, with some not included. Here the sample spans about 54,000 clones, 75% to 90% being singletons. The antigens of these receptors remain unknown. The sequenced sample was PBMCs, obtained from a glioma patient whose treatment included an IDH1 peptide vaccine. The origin of the receptors is a woman aged 45 to 65 with glioma. CDR3s include the opening cysteine and the closing phenylalanine or tryptophan. D genes are given only for firm matches. The size of a clone is reported for some rows only, either as once, few or many, or as a class for expanded clones.

>.|TRBV7-7|.|TRBJ1-1
CASSSSFATEAFF
TGTGCCAGCAGCTCCTCCTTTGCCACTGAAGCTTTCTTT
>TRBD2|TRBV5-4|.|TRBJ2-3
CASSPRLAGVMVDTQYF
TGTGCCAGCAGCCCGAGACTAGCGGGGGTCATGGTAGATACGCAGTATTTT
>.|TRBV19|.|TRBJ1-4
CASSLSGGTKGEKLFF
TGTGCCAGTAGCCTTTCCGGGGGGACAAAAGGTGAAAAACTGTTTTTT
>.|TRBV6-1|.|TRBJ1-5
CASGHLNQPQHF
TGTGCCAGCGGACACCTCAATCAGCCCCAGCATTTT
>.|TRBV2|.|TRBJ2-7
CASRGHAGSSSYEQYF
TGTGCCAGCAGAGGCCACGCAGGATCCAGCTCCTACGAGCAGTACTTC
>.|TRBV4-2|.|TRBJ1-6
CASSQDQGNPFNSPLHF
TGTGCCAGCAGCCAAGATCAGGGGAATCCCTTTAATTCACCCCTCCACTTT
>.|TRBV10-3|.|TRBJ1-1
CAISNRDGDEAFF
TGTGCCATCAGTAACAGGGATGGAGATGAAGCTTTCTTT
>.|TRBV19|.|TRBJ2-1
CASKTYPYNEQFF
TGTGCCAGTAAGACATACCCCTACAATGAGCAGTTCTTC
>.|TRBV6-1|.|TRBJ2-1
CASSATAGAGYNEQFF
TGTGCCAGCAGTGCCACGGCGGGGGCGGGGTACAATGAGCAGTTCTTC
>.|TRBV27|.|TRBJ2-1
CASSFSVGDGYNEQFF
TGTGCCAGCAGTTTCTCGGTAGGAGACGGTTACAATGAGCAGTTCTTC
>.|TRBV6-5|.|TRBJ2-1
CASSPWGGGNEQFF
TGTGCCAGCAGTCCTTGGGGAGGGGGAAATGAGCAGTTCTTC
>.|TRBV5-4|.|TRBJ2-7
CASSLAGSYEQYF
TGTGCCAGCAGCTTGGCTGGCTCCTACGAGCAGTACTTC
>TRBD1|TRBV18|.|TRBJ2-7
CASSRGQQGAFYEQYF
TGTGCCAGCTCACGGGGGCAACAGGGGGCCTTTTACGAGCAGTACTTC
>TRBD1|TRBV6-5|.|TRBJ2-1
CASSYSSDRGSNEQFF
TGTGCCAGCAGTTACTCGTCGGACAGGGGGAGTAATGAGCAGTTCTTC
>.|TRBV7-2|.|TRBJ1-2
CASSPRTAHNGYTF
TGTGCCAGCAGCCCCAGGACAGCCCACAATGGCTACACCTTC
>TRBD1|TRBV4-1|.|TRBJ2-7
CASSQGLTGGYEQYF
TGCGCCAGCAGCCAAGGGTTGACAGGGGGCTACGAGCAGTACTTC
>.|TRBV7-9|few|TRBJ1-1
CASSGQFTEAFF
TGTGCCAGCAGCGGACAGTTCACTGAAGCTTTCTTT
>.|TRBV2|few|TRBJ2-7
CASMAVRDKHF
TGTGCCAGCATGGCCGTACGCGACAAACACTTC
>.|TRBV6-5|.|TRBJ1-1
CASSSVSGRTEAFF
TGTGCCAGCAGTTCCGTTTCGGGGCGTACTGAAGCTTTCTTT
>.|TRBV7-9|.|TRBJ1-1
CASSVDGLSNTEAFF
TGTGCCAGCAGCGTAGACGGACTTTCGAACACTGAAGCTTTCTTT
>.|TRBV7-2|.|TRBJ2-1
CASSLEGVEQFF
TGTGCCAGCAGCTTAGAAGGGGTTGAGCAGTTCTTC
>TRBD1|TRBV25-1|.|TRBJ2-7
CASSDPDRVHEQYF
TGTGCCAGCAGTGATCCGGACAGGGTACACGAGCAGTACTTC
>.|TRBV5-1|.|TRBJ2-2
CASRVEKGPNTGELFF
TGCGCCAGCAGAGTTGAGAAGGGGCCGAACACCGGGGAGCTGTTTTTT
>.|TRBV5-4|.|TRBJ1-1
CASRYMGGSSEAFF
TGTGCCAGCAGGTACATGGGTGGCTCCAGTGAAGCTTTCTTT
>.|TRBV7-2|few|TRBJ2-1
CASSWTVSSYNEQFF
TGTGCCAGCAGCTGGACTGTTAGCTCCTACAATGAGCAGTTCTTC
>TRBD1|TRBV9|.|TRBJ1-2
CASSAGLWGQANYGYTF
TGTGCCAGCAGCGCCGGCCTTTGGGGACAGGCTAACTATGGCTACACCTTC
>.|TRBV10-3|.|TRBJ2-1
CAISGLNEQFF
TGTGCCATCAGTGGACTAAATGAGCAGTTCTTC
>TRBD1|TRBV2|.|TRBJ1-1
CASRRYRGVNTEAFF
TGTGCCAGCAGAAGATACAGGGGAGTGAATACTGAAGCTTTCTTT
>TRBD1|TRBV25-1|.|TRBJ2-7
CASSGTGGRYEQYF
TGTGCCAGCAGTGGTACAGGGGGTAGGTACGAGCAGTACTTC